This T cell receptor beta chain was identified during a study of shared T cell receptors in the human thymus. The V segment lost 4 bases and the J segment 2 bases; nucleotides outside the gene matches: 9. In germline, CDR1 is SGHKS, CDR2 YYEKEE (reference sequence). The CDR3 extends over 15 amino acids. The protocol was immunoSEQ multiplex PCR, while the TCRdb copy is restricted to in-frame clones and leaves out a portion. The table shows under 450,000 clones, with around 95% occurring only once. This clonotype was sampled from a human donor. V usage is TRBV5-5 and J usage is TRBJ2-7; 7 bases align to TRBD1. The sequenced material came from thymocytes. Here the CDR3 DNA reads TGTGCCAGCAGCCCAGTGGGACAGAAGCCCTACGAGCAGTACTTC. Its protein product is CASSPVGQKPYEQYF.